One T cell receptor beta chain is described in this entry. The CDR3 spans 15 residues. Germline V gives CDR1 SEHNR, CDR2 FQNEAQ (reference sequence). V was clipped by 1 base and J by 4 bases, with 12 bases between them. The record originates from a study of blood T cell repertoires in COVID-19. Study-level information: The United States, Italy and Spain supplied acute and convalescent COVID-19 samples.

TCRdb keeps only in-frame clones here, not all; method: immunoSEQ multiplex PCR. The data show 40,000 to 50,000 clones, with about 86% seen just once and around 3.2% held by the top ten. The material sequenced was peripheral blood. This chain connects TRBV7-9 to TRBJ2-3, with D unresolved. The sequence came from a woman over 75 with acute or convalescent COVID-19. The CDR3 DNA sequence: TGTGCCAGCAGCTTAGATAGGCGGTGGTCAGATACGCAGTATTTT. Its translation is CASSLDRRWSDTQYF.